One sample yielded the 17 T cell receptor beta chains listed below, sequenced in a study of human T cells and chemical hapten exposure (dated by TCRdb to the early 2020s). Reading the label with the study, this specimen's time point is: patch test 3, about 24 weeks after DPC sensitization. Sample treatment or condition, as interpreted from the label and publication: therapeutic diphenylcyclopropenone sensitization with weekly scalp DPC. Libraries were prepared through RACE. Instrument used: NextSeq 500. TCRdb reprocessed the public reads (quality trimming at Q25 with fastp, clone calling with MiXCR) and kept in-frame beta chains. Each CDR3 protein appears once, grouped with its most common genes and DNA. The sample contains 80,000 to 100,000 distinct CDR3 sequences, around 9.9% of them found a single time. The top ten clones comprise around 1.1% of the sample. The sequences come from whole blood, collected in connection with sensitization to the hapten diphenylcyclopropenone (DPC). The source of these receptors is a woman aged 25-40 years with alopecia areata. Some clones in this sample may be carry-over from other donors' samples.

The table lists this clonotype with many counts. The chain carries TRBV4-2 and TRBJ2-3; no definite D call. In germline, CDR1 is LGHNA, CDR2 YNFKEQ. CDR3 length: 12 amino acids. V was pared by 1 base and J by 6 bases, with 5 bases between. The CDR3 coding sequence is TGTGCCAGCAGCCAAGGACACGATACGCAGTATTTT. Translated: CASSQGHDTQYF.

There are many counts of this clonotype. The chain employs TRBV7-2 and TRBJ2-2; D remains ambiguous. The CDR3 has 15 residues. The germline V gene encodes CDR1 SGHTA and CDR2 FQGNSA. V was pared by 1 base and J by 4 bases, with 10 bases between. The CDR3 DNA reads TGTGCCAGCAGCTTAGTAGGCCTTACCACCGGGGAGCTGTTTTTT. This codes for CASSLVGLTTGELFF.

This clonotype appeared many times. V is TRBV10-3 and J is TRBJ1-1; D is unresolved. The CDR3 runs to 13 residues. Germline V lookup: CDR1 ENHRY, CDR2 SYGVKD. Trimming left V 11 bases short and J 0 bases short, with 13 bases between. The CDR3, as DNA: TGTGCCGTTACAGTTTGGATGAACACTGAAGCTTTCTTT. It is translated as CAVTVWMNTEAFF.

This clonotype has at least ten counts. This chain uses TRBV5-4 with TRBJ2-2; maybe TRBD1 (6 bases). Germline V gene lookup returns CDR1 SGHNT and CDR2 YYREEE (reference sequence). V was clipped by 5 bases and J by 0 bases, with 11 bases between them. CDR3 length: 15 amino acids. CDR3 amino acids: CASRLGTSNTGELFF. The DNA of the CDR3 is TGTGCCAGCAGGTTAGGGACATCGAACACCGGGGAGCTGTTTTTT. Looking up the rest from reference TRBV5-4 and TRBJ2-2 gives the full variable domain: ETGVTQSPTHLIKTRGQQVTLRCSSQSGHNTVSWYQQALGQGPQFIFQYYREEENGRGNFPPRFSGLQFPNYSSELNVNALELDDSALYLCASRLGTSNTGELFFGEGSRLTVL.

This clonotype was seen repeatedly, ten times or more. The chain is built from TRBV5-1 and TRBJ2-3, with 11 bases fitting TRBD2. The length of the CDR3 is 15 residues. V was pared by 3 bases and J by 6 bases, with 6 bases of the junction left unmatched. Germline CDR1 reads SGHRS; CDR2 reads YFSETQ. The CDR3 loop is CASSYGTSGADTQYF. The CDR3 nucleotides are TGCGCCAGCAGCTACGGGACTAGCGGAGCTGATACGCAGTATTTT. The variable domain in full, with the rest retrieved from reference TRBV5-1 and TRBJ2-3, is KAGVTQTPRYLIKTRGQQVTLSCSPISGHRSVSWYQQTPGQGLQFLFEYFSETQRNKGNFPGRFSGRQFSNSRSEMNVSTLELGDSALYLCASSYGTSGADTQYFGPGTRLTVL.

This clonotype was detected many times. The CDR3: CATKGQSYEQYV. CDR3 sequence (DNA): TGTGCCACCAAGGGACAGTCCTACGAGCAGTACGTC. V gene TRBV10-3 combines with J gene TRBJ2-7; 7 nucleotides line up with TRBD1. The junction had 4 bases not matched to a gene; V was cut back by 10 bases and J by 1 base. Looked up from germline, CDR1 is ENHRY and CDR2 is SYGVKD. There are 12 residues in the CDR3.

The chain is built from TRBV5-8 and TRBJ1-1; TRBD1 is a possible D gene (5 bases). Between the trimmed V and J ends, which lost 6 bases and 0 bases, there was a span of 18 bases. This CDR3 is 16 amino acids long. Germline V gene data show CDR1 as SGHTS and CDR2 as YDEGEE. Here the CDR3 DNA reads TGTGCCAGCAACGGAGGAAAGGGACTTCTGAACACTGAAGCTTTCTTT. Protein sequence: CASNGGKGLLNTEAFF.

In this sample, this clonotype turned up many times. The chain uses TRBV6-1 and TRBJ1-5, with D unresolved. In germline, CDR1 is MNHNS, CDR2 SASEGT. The CDR3 consists of 13 residues. The V gene lost 1 base and the J gene lost 5 bases, with 6 bases spanning the gap. The CDR3 DNA reads as TGTGCCAGCAGTGAAGTCGGGGATCAGCCCCAGCATTTT. This sequence encodes CASSEVGDQPQHF.

This clonotype has more than one count but fewer than ten. This chain links TRBV5-1 with TRBJ2-3; TRBD1 is a possible D gene (6 bases). This CDR3 has 14 residues. Germline V gene sequence: CDR1 SGHRS, CDR2 YFSETQ. The V end lost 5 bases, the J end lost 3 bases, and 13 bases lay between the germline ends. CDR3 coding DNA: TGCGCCAGCAGTCCAGGGGAGAGGACAGATACGCAGTATTTT. Protein: CASSPGERTDTQYF.

This clonotype was picked up many times. The V gene is TRBV6-5, the J gene TRBJ2-7; unclear D gene. The CDR3 spans 13 residues. With 8 bases removed from V and 3 bases from J, the gap between germline ends came to 14 bases. The germline CDR1 and CDR2 sequences are MNHEY and SVGAGI. Here the CDR3 reads CASSVNAVYEQYV. CDR3 in DNA: TGTGCCAGCTCGGTGAATGCTGTCTACGAGCAGTACGTC.

This clonotype was counted between two and nine times. The chain has TRBV11-2 and TRBJ2-2; D not resolved. V was clipped by 5 bases and J by 8 bases, with 12 bases between them. The CDR3 has 13 residues. Germline V gene lookup returns CDR1 SGHAT and CDR2 FQNNGV. Here the CDR3 reads CASSIRAQGELFF. The CDR3 DNA follows: TGTGCCAGCAGCATTCGGGCCCAAGGGGAGCTGTTTTTT.

The chain uses TRBV6-5 and TRBJ1-2; D perhaps matches TRBD1 (6 bases). V was trimmed by 8 bases and J by 0 bases, leaving 16 bases between them. The CDR3 totals 15 residues. Germline lookup yields CDR1 MNHEY and CDR2 SVGAGI. CDR3: CASGSGTLTNYGYTF. CDR3 DNA sequence: TGTGCCAGCGGTTCCGGGACACTCACTAACTATGGCTACACCTTC.

The CDR3 nucleotides are TGTGCCAGCAGCCCTGGGACAAAGACCTACGAGCAGTACTTC. Its translation is CASSPGTKTYEQYF. V and J are TRBV9 and TRBJ2-7, with a possible D match to TRBD1 (6 bases). Trimming removed 4 bases at V and 2 bases at J, with 13 bases between. The germline V gene encodes CDR1 SGDLS and CDR2 YYNGEE. The CDR3 contains 14 residues.

This clonotype was recorded a few times. The chain couples TRBV6-1 to TRBJ2-2, with 10 bases fitting TRBD1. Germline loops: CDR1 MNHNS, CDR2 SASEGT. V trimming: 5 bases; J trimming: 5 bases; junction bases outside the gene matches: 5. The CDR3 is 15 amino acids. DNA for the CDR3: TGTGCCAGCAGTACGACAGGGGGCGCGACCGGGGAGCTGTTTTTT. This sequence encodes CASSTTGGATGELFF.

This clonotype was recorded a few times. The chain uses TRBV4-1 and TRBJ1-2, with TRBD1 matching over 9 bases. Trimming cost V 4 bases and J 4 bases; bases outside gene matches: 4. CDR3 length equals 14 residues. CDR1 is MGHRA and CDR2 is YSYEKL in the germline V gene. The CDR3 sequence: CASSPIQGAYGYTF. CDR3 DNA: TGCGCCAGCAGCCCCATACAGGGGGCCTATGGCTACACCTTC.

This clonotype was seen only a few times. The chain is built from TRBV24-1 and TRBJ1-5, with TRBD1 identical over 10 bases. With 4 bases clipped from V and 7 bases from J, the junction kept 6 bases outside the gene matches. The CDR3 has 15 amino acids. CDR1 and CDR2 from the germline V gene are KGHDR and SFDVKD. For the CDR3, the DNA is TGTGCCACCAGTGACCGGAGACAGGGGGCCCAGCCCCAGCATTTT. Protein sequence: CATSDRRQGAQPQHF.

Worth noting for this clonotype: With a much larger clone just one base away, this may be a read error. The chain is built from TRBV27 and TRBJ2-3, with unresolved D. Germline V gene sequence: CDR1 MNHEY, CDR2 SMNVEV (reference sequence). This CDR3 comprises 13 residues. CDR3 coding DNA: TGTGCCAGAAGTTTCCCGTGGTCAGATACGCAGTATTTT. Amino acid sequence: CARSFPWSDTQYF.